One sample yielded the 11 T cell receptor beta chains listed below, sequenced in a study of post-analysis software for immune sequencing data. Unique molecular identifiers tagged the TCR beta cDNA libraries. MiXCR was run by TCRdb on the PCR reads, yielding one entry per CDR3 protein. The table records about 820,000 distinct CDR3 sequences, about 53% of them present only once. General study findings and limits: About 5 TRBV segments were more frequent in patients than controls; TRBV5-6, TRBV5-1 and TRBV20-1 belonged to this group.

What these receptors recognize is not known. What was sequenced was blood. Receptor source: a girl aged 10-17 years with multiple sclerosis.

The V gene is TRBV29-1, the J gene TRBJ2-3; TRBD2 matches 12 bases. The CDR3 extends over 15 amino acids. Looked up from germline, CDR1 is SQVTM and CDR2 is ANQGSEA. V lost 6 bases, J lost 2 bases, and 6 bases stayed unmatched. CDR3 in amino acids: CSVVGLAGNTDTQYF. Here the CDR3 DNA reads TGCAGCGTCGTAGGACTAGCGGGGAACACAGATACGCAGTATTTT.

This chain connects TRBV5-6 to TRBJ1-2, with no clear D. V shed 4 bases and J shed 7 bases, with 14 bases lying between them. Germline CDR1 reads SGHDT; CDR2 reads YYEEEE. The CDR3 consists of 13 residues. Written as DNA, the CDR3 is TGTGCCAGCAGCAATCGGGCCAGCTCTGGCTACACCTTC. It encodes CASSNRASSGYTF.

The rearrangement joins TRBV20-1 to TRBJ2-5, with D perhaps TRBD2 (7 bases). Germline loops: CDR1 DFQATT, CDR2 SNEGSKA (reference sequence). V was cut by 4 bases and J by 3 bases, with 15 bases left in between. This CDR3 region has 14 residues. The CDR3 is CSAMGGRFEETQYF. CDR3 DNA sequence: TGCAGTGCTATGGGGGGGCGGTTCGAAGAGACCCAGTACTTC.

The CDR3 loop reads CASSLGTLKNEQFF. CDR3 nucleotide sequence: TGCGCCAGCAGCCTCGGGACGCTAAAGAATGAGCAGTTCTTC. The chain combines TRBV5-1 with TRBJ2-1; tentatively, D is TRBD1 or TRBD2 (5 bases each). CDR1 is SGHRS and CDR2 is YFSETQ in the germline V gene. The V end lost 4 bases, the J end lost 7 bases, and 15 bases lay between the germline ends. CDR3 length equals 14 residues. Combining the CDR3 with reference TRBV5-1 and TRBJ2-1 gives the whole variable domain KAGVTQTPRYLIKTRGQQVTLSCSPISGHRSVSWYQQTPGQGLQFLFEYFSETQRNKGNFPGRFSGRQFSNSRSEMNVSTLELGDSALYLCASSLGTLKNEQFFGPGTRLTVL.

The gene calls are TRBV5-1 and TRBJ2-3; 7 nucleotides align to TRBD2. Germline V gene data show CDR1 as SGHRS and CDR2 as YFSETQ. Losses at the gene ends were 4 bases for V and 2 bases for J; bases not matched to a gene: 7. The CDR3 loop spans 15 amino acids. The CDR3 reads CASSSGDRNTDTQYF. CDR3 coding DNA: TGCGCCAGCAGCAGCGGGGACCGAAACACAGATACGCAGTATTTT.

This chain uses TRBV4-1 with TRBJ2-1, with D unresolved. This CDR3 is built from 16 residues. V lost 0 bases to trimming and J lost 5 bases, with 14 bases between them. Germline CDR1 reads MGHRA; CDR2 reads YSYEKL. The CDR3 nucleotides are TGCGCCAGCAGCCAAGAGGGCAGCACTCGCCACAATGAGCAGTTCTTC. Translation: CASSQEGSTRHNEQFF.

This clonotype has just a few counts. Relative to the germline gene, one junction end is altered; a read error may explain this. The chain is built from TRBV6-4 and TRBJ2-3, with 11 bases matching TRBD2. This CDR3 has 15 residues. CDR1 is MRHNA and CDR2 is SNTAGT in the germline V gene. The chain's CDR3 is CASSVAGGGTDTQYF. In DNA, the CDR3 is TGTGCCAGTAGTGTAGCGGGAGGGGGCACAGATACGCAGTATTTT.

The chain joins TRBV2 to TRBJ2-7; a possible D gene is TRBD1 (7 bases). In germline, CDR1 is SNHLY, CDR2 FYNNEI. V lost 3 bases and J 7 bases, leaving 13 bases between the germline ends. The CDR3 spans 13 residues. The CDR3 loop is CASSEEQGREQYF. The CDR3 nucleotides read TGTGCCAGCAGTGAGGAACAGGGGAGGGAGCAGTACTTC.

V usage is TRBV7-9 and J usage is TRBJ2-1; TRBD2 matches 7 bases. V was pared by 1 base and J by 2 bases, with 2 bases of the junction left unmatched. Germline CDR1 SEHNR, CDR2 FQNEAQ (reference sequence). The CDR3 runs 15 residues. The CDR3, as DNA: TGTGCCAGCAGCTTAGAACGGGGGGCCTACAATGAGCAGTTCTTC. Protein sequence: CASSLERGAYNEQFF.

This clonotype was detected once. The V gene is TRBV20-1, the J gene TRBJ2-1; 8 bases map to TRBD2. The CDR3 is made up of 16 amino acids. CDR1 and CDR2 (germline): DFQATT, SNEGSKA (reference sequence). Trimming took 0 bases from V and 5 from J; bases not matched to a gene: 9. In DNA form, the CDR3 reads TGCAGTGCTAGAGAGACTTCGCGGGGGGCCCACAATGAGCAGTTCTTC. The encoded protein is CSARETSRGAHNEQFF.

The rearrangement links TRBV6-4 to TRBJ2-1; the match to TRBD2 covers 7 bases. Germline loops: CDR1 MRHNA, CDR2 SNTAGT. The length of the CDR3 is 16 residues. V was clipped by 7 bases and J by 2 bases; unmatched bases: 11. CDR3 loop: CASMPDPGGTYNEQFF. The CDR3 nucleotides are TGTGCCAGCATGCCCGACCCGGGGGGAACCTACAATGAGCAGTTCTTC.